The 27 T cell receptor beta chains reported below all come from one sample, sequenced in a study of T cell responses to AZD1222 COVID-19 vaccine. Sequencing was performed with immunoSEQ multiplex PCR; in TCRdb, only in-frame clones are kept and a portion is missing. Here the sample spans about 85,000 clones, 75% to 90% being singletons. This specimen was peripheral blood, taken on day 0 of AZD1222 vaccination. The receptors derive from an adult in good health.

This chain uses TRBV6-1 with TRBJ1-2, with D uncertain. Trimming removed 0 bases from V and 5 bases from J, with 22 bases in between. Germline V gives CDR1 MNHNS, CDR2 SASEGT. This CDR3 comprises 18 residues. The DNA of the CDR3 is TGTGCCAGCAGTGAAGCCCCCTCCGGGTTGTACCCCGCATATGGCTACACCTTC. This codes for CASSEAPSGLYPAYGYTF.

The chain carries TRBV5-1 and TRBJ1-6; weak D call: TRBD1 (5 bases). CDR1 and CDR2 from the germline V gene are SGHRS and YFSETQ. The CDR3 is 15 amino acids. Trimming removed 2 bases from V and 7 bases from J, with 13 bases in between. For the CDR3, the DNA is TGCGCCAGCAGCTTAGGGGTAGTTTCAAATTCACCCCTCCACTTT. This sequence encodes CASSLGVVSNSPLHF.

J is TRBJ2-1 and V is TRBV29-1; TRBD2 matches 10 bases. Germline V lookup: CDR1 SQVTM, CDR2 ANQGSEA. The length of the CDR3 is 14 residues. V trimming: 4 bases; J trimming: 9 bases; junction bases outside the gene matches: 9. The CDR3 coding sequence is TGCAGCGTTGCCCCAGCGGGAGGGACGGGTGAGCAGTTCTTC. It specifies CSVAPAGGTGEQFF.

The chain links TRBV6-5 to TRBJ1-1; D is ambiguous. V lost 0 bases, J lost 8 bases, and 13 bases lay in between. The V gene's germline CDR1 is MNHEY and CDR2 SVGAGI. The CDR3 has 14 residues. The CDR3 sequence is CASSYSNFFTEAFF. As DNA, the CDR3 is TGTGCCAGCAGTTACTCGAATTTCTTCACCGAAGCTTTCTTT.

The chain is built from TRBV5-5 and TRBJ1-5; a weak D match, TRBD1 (5 bases). Germline V gene lookup returns CDR1 SGHKS and CDR2 YYEKEE (reference sequence). This CDR3 is 13 amino acids long. Trimming shortened V by 1 base and J by 8 bases, and 10 bases separated the two germline ends. CDR3 bases: TGTGCCAGCAGCTTGATAACGGGGGAGCCCCAGCATTTT. It is translated as CASSLITGEPQHF.

V and J are TRBV20-1 and TRBJ2-7, with D perhaps given as TRBD1 or TRBD2 (7 bases each). V dropped 3 bases and J dropped 2 bases, with 14 bases sitting between them. Germline CDR1 and CDR2: DFQATT and SNEGSKA (reference sequence). The CDR3 has 14 amino acids. CDR3 amino acids: CSASSGGLTYEQYF. In DNA, the CDR3 is TGCAGTGCTAGTTCAGGGGGACTAACCTACGAGCAGTACTTC.

This clone appeared a few times. The genes are TRBV9 and TRBJ2-7, with 7 bases identical to TRBD1. Germline V lookup: CDR1 SGDLS, CDR2 YYNGEE. CDR3 size: 14 residues. V lost 3 bases to trimming and J lost 2 bases; unmatched junction nucleotides: 5. This CDR3 is CASSAGTEAYEQYF. CDR3 nucleotide sequence: TGTGCCAGCAGCGCCGGGACAGAAGCCTACGAGCAGTACTTC.

This chain uses TRBV18 with TRBJ1-2, with D possibly being TRBD1 (5 bases). This CDR3 has 13 residues. V lost 1 base, J lost 7 bases, and 10 bases lay in between. Looked up from germline, CDR1 is KGHSH and CDR2 is LQKENI. The chain's CDR3 is CASSPQPGPGYTF. The CDR3 coding sequence is TGTGCCAGCTCACCACAACCGGGGCCTGGCTACACCTTC. Full variable domain (outside the CDR3, taken from reference TRBV18 and TRBJ1-2): NAGVMQNPRHLVRRRGQEARLRCSPMKGHSHVYWYRQLPEEGLKFMVYLQKENIIDESGMPKERFSAEFPKEGPSILRIQQVVRGDSAAYFCASSPQPGPGYTFGSGTRLTVV.

J is TRBJ1-1 and V is TRBV27; 7 bases line up with TRBD1. CDR1 is MNHEY and CDR2 is SMNVEV in the germline V gene (reference sequence). With V trimmed by 5 bases and J by 6 bases, 9 bases remained unmatched. CDR3 length: 14 amino acids. CDR3 in DNA: TGTGCCAGCAGTCCCCGGGACAGAGGTCCTGAAGCTTTCTTT. Translation: CASSPRDRGPEAFF.

The rearrangement joins TRBV28 to TRBJ2-1; 11 positions match TRBD2. The junction had 0 bases not matched to a gene; V was cut back by 3 bases and J by 5 bases. This CDR3 has 14 amino acids. Germline V gene lookup returns CDR1 MDHEN and CDR2 SYDVKM. The CDR3 nucleotides read TGTGCCAGCAGTTTTAGCGGGAGGGACAATGAGCAGTTCTTC. Its translation: CASSFSGRDNEQFF.

V gene TRBV27 combines with J gene TRBJ2-5; 13 bases are shared with TRBD2. The CDR3 has 17 amino acids. V lost 1 base to trimming and J lost 4 bases; unmatched junction nucleotides: 6. CDR1 is MNHEY, CDR2 SMNVEV, per germline (reference sequence). CDR3 DNA: TGTGCCAGCAGTTTATTACTAGCGGGAGGGCCTTCAGAGACCCAGTACTTC. Residues: CASSLLLAGGPSETQYF.

This clone was found a few times. The rearrangement uses TRBV7-9 and TRBJ1-2, with a weak D call TRBD1 (5 bases). This CDR3 region has 16 residues. V lost 0 bases to trimming and J lost 4 bases, with 15 bases between them. Germline loops: CDR1 SEHNR, CDR2 FQNEAQ (reference sequence). The CDR3 DNA sequence: TGTGCCAGCAGCTTAGCGGTGGGGGGTACCCGCTATGGCTACACCTTC. Amino acids: CASSLAVGGTRYGYTF.

Written as DNA, the CDR3 is TGCAGTGCTAGAAGGGAGACCCAGTACTTC. Protein product: CSARRETQYF. The chain has TRBV20-1 and TRBJ2-5; D is uncertain. Germline V gene lookup returns CDR1 DFQATT and CDR2 SNEGSKA (reference sequence). The CDR3 is 10 amino acids. V lost 2 bases, J lost 5 bases, and 3 bases lay in between.

In nucleotides, the CDR3 is TGTGCCAGCAAGTTTGGGAAGAGGGACAAGACCTTGGAGTACACCGGGGAGCTGTTTTTT. Residues: CASKFGKRDKTLEYTGELFF. V gene TRBV27 combines with J gene TRBJ2-2, with D possibly being TRBD1 (6 bases). CDR1 is MNHEY, CDR2 SMNVEV, per germline (reference sequence). V lost 7 bases to trimming and J lost 3 bases, with 30 bases between them. This CDR3 contains 20 residues.

This rearrangement joins TRBV6-2 or TRBV6-3 to TRBJ1-6; perhaps TRBD1 as D (6 bases). Trimming took 5 bases from V and 7 from J, leaving 12 bases between them. The germline CDR1 and CDR2 sequences are MNHEY and SVGEGT. This CDR3 is 14 amino acids long. The CDR3 DNA sequence: TGTGCCAGCAGTGAGCAGGGGTACAATTCACCCCTCCACTTT. This sequence encodes CASSEQGYNSPLHF.

The genes are TRBV7-2 and TRBJ2-5, with D tentatively TRBD2 (6 bases). The CDR3 is 14 amino acids. The V and J ends lost 0 bases and 5 bases respectively, with 10 bases between them. Germline lookup yields CDR1 SGHTA and CDR2 FQGNSA. The CDR3 loop is CASSLAGTLETQYF. The CDR3 nucleotides are TGTGCCAGCAGCTTAGCGGGGACTTTGGAGACCCAGTACTTC.

The J gene is TRBJ1-5, the V gene TRBV18; no clear D gene. The CDR3 spans 15 residues. Trimming stripped 2 bases from V and 7 bases from J, with 15 bases between. Germline CDR1 and CDR2: KGHSH and LQKENI. In DNA, the CDR3 is TGTGCCAGCTCACCAGGGATCGGGGTGGGCCAGCCCCAGCATTTT. Its translation is CASSPGIGVGQPQHF.

The chain recombines TRBV10-3 with TRBJ1-2, with D possibly matching TRBD1 (6 bases). The V gene's germline CDR1 is ENHRY and CDR2 SYGVKD. This CDR3 has 15 residues. V lost 7 bases to trimming and J lost 5 bases, with 20 bases between them. The CDR3 coding sequence is TGTGCCATCAACCCCGGACAGCCGACCGCTTATGGCTACACCTTC. Its protein product is CAINPGQPTAYGYTF.

The chain employs TRBV28 and TRBJ2-1, with 8 bases identical to TRBD2. V dropped 10 bases and J dropped 9; count of bases not matched to a gene: 2. Germline V gene lookup returns CDR1 MDHEN and CDR2 SYDVKM. This CDR3 comprises 10 residues. CDR3: CAIGRGEQFF. Here the CDR3 DNA reads TGTGCCATCGGGAGGGGTGAGCAGTTCTTC.

Note on this clone: This same CDR3 is encoded by further DNA sequences in the sample. V is TRBV11-2 and J is TRBJ1-5; 7 positions match TRBD1. Germline V lookup: CDR1 SGHAT, CDR2 FQNNGV. Trimming took 5 bases from V and 3 from J; bases not matched to a gene: 4. The length of the CDR3 is 14 residues. CDR3 sequence reads: CASSLGQFNQPQHF. In DNA, the CDR3 is TGTGCCAGCAGCCTGGGACAGTTCAATCAGCCCCAGCATTTT.

The J gene is TRBJ1-2, the V gene TRBV9; a possible D gene is TRBD1 (5 bases). The CDR3 sequence is 12 residues long. Trimming cost V 4 bases and J 8 bases, with 12 bases left between them. CDR1 and CDR2 from the germline V gene are SGDLS and YYNGEE. CDR3 region: CASSTQEGGYTF. DNA for the CDR3: TGTGCCAGCAGCACACAGGAGGGGGGCTACACCTTC.

V and J are TRBV2 and TRBJ2-4; 8 nucleotides align to TRBD2. The CDR3 contains 16 residues. With V trimmed by 6 bases and J by 1 base, 8 bases remained unmatched. Germline V gene data show CDR1 as SNHLY and CDR2 as FYNNEI. The CDR3 DNA follows: TGTGCCAGCAGGAAGGGATTAGCGGGGGCCAAAAACATTCAGTACTTC. This sequence encodes CASRKGLAGAKNIQYF.

This sequence joins TRBV21-1 and TRBJ1-1; TRBD1 is the table's D call and was not checked against the DNA. TRBV21-1 is labeled a pseudogene. The CDR3 sequence is 15 residues long. CDR3 sequence reads: CASSLHVTGGTEAFF. The CDR3 nucleotides are TGTGCCAGCAGCTTACACGTGACAGGGGGCACTGAAGCTTTCTTT.

The CDR3 loop reads CASSLESYTEAFF. The CDR3 DNA sequence: TGCGCCAGCAGCTTGGAATCATACACTGAAGCTTTCTTT. This sequence joins TRBV5-1 and TRBJ1-1; D is unclear. CDR3 length: 13 amino acids. Between the trimmed V and J ends, which lost 0 bases and 3 bases, there was a span of 6 bases. Germline assignment: CDR1 SGHRS and CDR2 YFSETQ.

V and J are TRBV6-1 and TRBJ1-2; D not certain. Trimming cost V 1 base and J 4 bases, with 13 bases left between them. This CDR3 is built from 15 residues. Germline CDR1 and CDR2: MNHNS and SASEGT. CDR3 sequence (DNA): TGTGCCAGCAGTGAAGTACCAGATCGAGTCTATGGCTACACCTTC. As protein: CASSEVPDRVYGYTF.

The chain joins TRBV3-1 (or the pseudogene TRBV3-2) to TRBJ2-5; 7 bases are shared with TRBD2. The CDR3 length is 15 residues. Per germline, CDR1 LGHDT and CDR2 YNNKEL (reference sequence). V was pared by 4 bases and J by 4 bases, with 9 bases of the junction left unmatched. CDR3 sequence (DNA): TGTGCCAGCAGCCCCATTGCGGGAGTGCTAGAGACCCAGTACTTC. This encodes CASSPIAGVLETQYF.

The rearrangement links TRBV28 to TRBJ1-5; 8 bases map to TRBD1. Looked up from germline, CDR1 is MDHEN and CDR2 is SYDVKM. The junction had 21 bases not matched to a gene; V was cut back by 6 bases and J by 5 bases. This CDR3 is 19 amino acids long. The CDR3 DNA sequence: TGTGCCAGCAGCACTATCTTCTATTCGACAGGGGAGAGGCATCAGCCCCAGCATTTT. Translation: CASSTIFYSTGERHQPQHF. Variable domain in full (rest from reference TRBV28 and TRBJ1-5): DVKVTQSSRYLVKRTGEKVFLECVQDMDHENMFWYRQDPGLGLRLIYFSYDVKMKEKGDIPEGYSVSREKKERFSLILESASTNQTSMYLCASSTIFYSTGERHQPQHFGDGTRLSIL.